A selection of T cell receptor beta chains follows, all from one sample in a study of blood T cells in healthy people across ages. TCRdb itself ran the 5' RACE reads through MiXCR, one entry per CDR3 protein. The sample shows 1.5 million to 2 million distinct CDR3 sequences, roughly two fifths of them seen only once. Sequencing was carried out using blood. The receptors shown here come from a human donor in good health. Both conserved end residues are part of each CDR3. Fields, in order: CDR3 length, V gene, D gene, clone size, J gene, CDR3 protein, CDR3 DNA. D genes are given only for firm matches. A row's size may be missing; if present it is once, few, many or a size class.

12	TRBV20-1	.	few	TRBJ2-7	CSARGIAYEQYF	TGCAGTGCTAGGGGCATCGCCTACGAGCAGTACTTC
14	TRBV29-1	.	.	TRBJ2-1	CSADWKGTYNEQFF	TGCAGCGCCGACTGGAAAGGGACCTACAATGAGCAGTTCTTC
11	TRBV10-3	.	few	TRBJ2-5	CAIRGQETQYF	TGTGCCATCAGGGGCCAAGAGACCCAGTACTTC
17	TRBV7-9	.	few	TRBJ1-2	CASSPEGWGLDTYGYTF	TGTGCCAGCAGCCCAGAGGGGTGGGGACTAGATACCTATGGCTACACCTTC
14	TRBV15	.	few	TRBJ2-5	CATSTRPGGETQYF	TGTGCCACCAGCACTAGACCGGGCGGGGAGACCCAGTACTTC
15	TRBV20-1	.	once	TRBJ2-3	CSARDGAVGPDTQYF	TGCAGTGCTAGAGATGGGGCTGTAGGACCAGATACGCAGTATTTT
13	TRBV7-2	.	.	TRBJ1-2	CASSATYNYGYTF	TGTGCCAGCAGCGCCACCTATAACTATGGCTACACCTTC
16	TRBV5-5	TRBD1	few	TRBJ1-1	CASSLAVNRDRKEAFF	TGTGCCAGCAGCTTGGCCGTTAACCGGGACAGGAAAGAAGCTTTCTTT
16	TRBV11-2	TRBD2	few	TRBJ2-1	CASSRVLASDWNEQFF	TGTGCCAGCAGCCGAGTACTAGCGTCGGATTGGAATGAGCAGTTCTTC
14	TRBV9	.	.	TRBJ1-1	CASSTGSMNTEAFF	TGTGCCAGCAGCACGGGGAGTATGAACACTGAAGCTTTCTTT
14	TRBV7-8	.	.	TRBJ2-3	CASSSFSSTDTQYF	TGTGCCAGCAGCTCATTTTCTAGCACAGATACGCAGTATTTT
13	TRBV12-3/TRBV12-4	.	.	TRBJ2-5	CASSWSLGETQYF	TGTGCCAGCAGTTGGTCGCTGGGGGAGACCCAGTACTTC
13	TRBV27	.	many	TRBJ1-2	CASSFPHGYGYTF	TGTGCCAGCAGTTTCCCACATGGGTATGGCTACACCTTC
13	TRBV7-6	.	.	TRBJ2-1	CASSFRGAWEQFF	TGTGCCAGCAGCTTTCGGGGGGCGTGGGAGCAGTTCTTC
18	TRBV7-2	TRBD2	few	TRBJ2-1	CASSFIPAGLAGYNEQVF	TGTGCCAGCAGCTTCATCCCAGCGGGACTAGCAGGCTACAATGAGCAGGTCTTC
15	TRBV4-1	TRBD1	.	TRBJ1-2	CASSQRGQGVTGYTF	TGCGCCAGCAGCCAAAGGGGACAGGGTGTGACCGGCTACACCTTC
15	TRBV27	.	.	TRBJ2-7	CASRLKAETSYEQYF	TGTGCCAGCAGACTTAAGGCAGAAACCTCCTACGAGCAGTACTTC
12	TRBV15	.	.	TRBJ1-2	CASSVQRGGYTF	TGTGCCAGCAGTGTCCAGCGTGGGGGCTACACCTTC
17	TRBV15	TRBD2	once	TRBJ2-3	CATSRDRTSDGTDTQYF	TGTGCCACCAGCAGAGATCGGACTAGCGACGGGACAGATACGCAGTATTTT
12	TRBV12-3/TRBV12-4	.	.	TRBJ1-2	CASSFRGQGYTF	TGTGCCAGCAGTTTTCGGGGGCAAGGCTACACCTTC
13	TRBV7-2	.	once	TRBJ1-1	CASSCQAHTEAFF	TGTGCCAGCAGCTGTCAGGCGCACACTGAAGCTTTCTTT
13	TRBV12-3/TRBV12-4	.	.	TRBJ1-2	CASRVQGYLGYTF	TGTGCCAGCAGGGTACAGGGTTATTTAGGCTACACCTTC
17	TRBV7-7	.	.	TRBJ2-1	CASSSTRGSTVYNEQFF	TGTGCCAGCAGCTCTACTAGGGGGTCAACCGTCTACAATGAGCAGTTCTTC
17	TRBV4-3	TRBD1	.	TRBJ1-2	CASSQGTGTGGFYGYTF	TGCGCCAGCAGCCAAGGGACCGGGACAGGGGGCTTCTATGGCTACACCTTC
16	TRBV4-3	.	.	TRBJ1-1	CASSQELTGSNTEAFF	TGCGCCAGCAGCCAAGAATTGACGGGTTCGAACACTGAAGCTTTCTTT
14	TRBV14	.	.	TRBJ1-2	CASSPVVGPYGYTF	TGTGCCAGCAGCCCCGTGGTGGGACCATATGGCTACACCTTC
19	TRBV15	.	.	TRBJ1-4	CATSRDPPGTFRTNEKLFF	TGTGCCACCAGCAGAGATCCCCCGGGGACATTCAGAACTAATGAAAAACTGTTTTTT
18	TRBV7-8	TRBD2	.	TRBJ2-7	CASSEGLAGGPTSYEQYF	TGTGCCAGCAGCGAGGGACTAGCGGGGGGCCCCACCTCCTACGAGCAGTACTTC
12	TRBV10-3	.	many	TRBJ2-7	CAISESGDEQYF	TGTGCCATCAGTGAGTCGGGGGACGAGCAGTACTTC
17	TRBV5-1	.	once	TRBJ2-3	CASSLWGHDPQHDTQYF	TGCGCCAGCAGCTTGTGGGGGCATGACCCACAGCACGATACGCAGTATTTT
21	TRBV6-5	.	.	TRBJ2-1	CASSYLNPGRALISSYNEQFF	TGTGCCAGCAGTTACCTAAATCCGGGACGAGCTCTTATATCGTCCTACAATGAGCAGTTCTTC
14	TRBV20-1	TRBD2	many	TRBJ2-3	CSAVAGELTDTQYF	TGCAGTGCCGTAGCGGGGGAACTCACAGATACGCAGTATTTT
14	TRBV5-1	.	.	TRBJ2-3	CASATGSSTDTQYF	TGCGCCAGCGCGACAGGCTCCTCCACAGATACGCAGTATTTT
14	TRBV20-1	.	.	TRBJ1-2	CSARDGGGIYGYTF	TGCAGTGCTAGAGACGGGGGTGGGATCTATGGCTACACCTTC
16	TRBV12-3/TRBV12-4	TRBD2	few	TRBJ2-5	CASSNSGGVSRETQYF	TGTGCCAGCAGTAATAGCGGGGGGGTTTCCCGAGAGACCCAGTACTTC
12	TRBV29-1	.	few	TRBJ2-1	CSVAGWGNEQFF	TGCAGCGTTGCAGGGTGGGGTAATGAGCAGTTCTTC
16	TRBV7-2	.	once	TRBJ1-2	CASSLDTSPRISGYTF	TGTGCCAGCAGCTTAGATACAAGTCCTCGGATCTCTGGCTACACCTTC
15	TRBV5-4	.	.	TRBJ1-2	CASSSSREGNYGYTF	TGTGCCAGCAGTTCCTCCCGGGAAGGGAACTATGGCTACACCTTC
13	TRBV20-1	.	.	TRBJ2-3	CSPGGGAGDTQYF	TGCAGCCCGGGAGGGGGCGCGGGAGATACGCAGTATTTT
15	TRBV24-1	TRBD1	.	TRBJ2-3	CATSDLQGGPDTQYF	TGTGCCACCAGTGATTTACAGGGGGGACCAGATACGCAGTATTTT
15	TRBV6-2/TRBV6-3	TRBD2	few	TRBJ2-1	CASSYAGGLHNEQFF	TGTGCCAGCAGTTACGCGGGGGGCCTACACAATGAGCAGTTCTTC
14	TRBV5-6	.	few	TRBJ1-2	CASSLFRDHYGYTF	TGTGCCAGCAGCTTGTTCAGGGACCACTATGGCTACACCTTC
15	TRBV6-1	.	.	TRBJ1-6	CASSVSGSYNSPLHF	TGTGCCAGCAGTGTGTCGGGCTCCTATAATTCACCCCTCCACTTT
15	TRBV18	.	.	TRBJ2-1	CASSPRDFQGNEQFF	TGTGCCAGCTCTCCCCGGGACTTTCAAGGCAATGAGCAGTTCTTC
17	TRBV20-1	TRBD1	.	TRBJ1-2	CSARDQLGTGGGYGYTF	TGCAGTGCTAGAGATCAGCTCGGGACAGGGGGTGGCTATGGCTACACCTTC
13	TRBV6-4	.	.	TRBJ1-5	CASSERGNEPQHF	TGTGCCAGCAGTGAAAGGGGGAATGAGCCCCAGCATTTT
13	TRBV9	.	many	TRBJ1-5	CASSAYLGQPQHF	TGTGCCAGCAGCGCTTATTTAGGCCAGCCCCAGCATTTT
15	TRBV20-1	TRBD2	.	TRBJ2-5	CSAPPRGGGQRPQYF	TGCAGTGCTCCCCCCAGGGGCGGGGGGCAGAGACCCCAGTACTTC